Below, one T cell receptor beta chain is given with its context. Its antigen is as yet unknown. With the Oncomine TCR Beta short-read assay, DNA from cultured CD4+ T cells was sequenced. One entry per CDR3 protein results from TCRdb running MiXCR on the PCR reads. The sample has about 12,000 distinct CDR3 sequences; 52% are singletons. This entry comes from a study of vaccination and CD4 T cells after COVID-19. Treatment described: approximately nine-day PBMC culture with coronavirus spike peptide pools or control peptides (ViraFEST assay). Germline-derived CDR1 and CDR2 are ENHRY and SYGVKD. The CDR3 is 16 amino acids. Trimming at V came to 4 bases and at J to 1 base, leaving 9 bases not matched to a gene.

The V and J genes are TRBV10-3 and TRBJ2-7; 8 positions agree with TRBD1. Material: CD4+ T cells from blood, cultured in vitro. The sequence was collected from a human donor who had recovered from COVID-19. The DNA for the CDR3 is TGTGCCATCAGTGTCCGGGACAGGACCTCTTCCTACGAGCAGTACTTC. Translated: CAISVRDRTSSYEQYF.